This T cell receptor beta chain was recorded in a study of blood T cell repertoires in COVID-19. About the study: Some COVID-19 samples were acute and others convalescent; all came from the United States, Italy and Spain. PBMCs, B-cell-depleted T cells, or T cells provided the cDNA or gDNA that made up the material.

In Seattle, patients joined the study during active infection and were tracked longitudinally. V trimming: 4 bases; J trimming: 3 bases; junction bases outside the gene matches: 5. The CDR3 totals 15 residues. CDR1 and CDR2 from the germline V gene are SGHRS and YFSETQ. Per the study methods: It was from reference gene primer amplification that nucleated cell counts were estimated. Assay: immunoSEQ multiplex PCR; the TCRdb copy retains only in-frame clones and omits some. Clone size and the V and J calls come from that table; the DNA yielded D and trimming. The data hold approximately 440,000 clones, with about 91% observed a single time.

This receptor was identified in a woman in her forties or fifties with COVID-19, enrolled during active disease. This chain connects TRBV5-1 to TRBJ1-4; 8 bases are a match to TRBD1. The source material was peripheral blood. In nucleotides, the CDR3 is TGCGCCAGCAGCCCTGGACAGGGAGCTAATGAAAAACTGTTTTTT. Translating gives CASSPGQGANEKLFF.